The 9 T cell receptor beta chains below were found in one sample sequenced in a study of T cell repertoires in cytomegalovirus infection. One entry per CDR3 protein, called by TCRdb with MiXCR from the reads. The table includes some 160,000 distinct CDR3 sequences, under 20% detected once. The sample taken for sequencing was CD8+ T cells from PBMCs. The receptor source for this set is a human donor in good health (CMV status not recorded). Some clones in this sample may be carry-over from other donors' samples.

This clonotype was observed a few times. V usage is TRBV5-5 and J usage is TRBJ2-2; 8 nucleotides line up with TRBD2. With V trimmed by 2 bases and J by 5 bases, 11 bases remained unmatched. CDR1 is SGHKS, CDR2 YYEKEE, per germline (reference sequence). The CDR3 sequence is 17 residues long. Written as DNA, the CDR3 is TGTGCCAGCAGCTTTACTTCGGGAGGGCGGAAGACCGGGGAGCTGTTTTTT. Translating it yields CASSFTSGGRKTGELFF.

The CDR3 loop is CASSLRGLAGEQYF. The CDR3 region has the DNA TGTGCCAGCAGTTTAAGGGGACTAGCAGGCGAGCAGTACTTC. The chain is built from TRBV28 and TRBJ2-7; 9 positions match TRBD2. Germline trimming cut 2 bases from V and 6 bases from J; bases unmatched to any gene: 5. The CDR3 runs 14 residues. Germline values: CDR1 MDHEN, CDR2 SYDVKM.

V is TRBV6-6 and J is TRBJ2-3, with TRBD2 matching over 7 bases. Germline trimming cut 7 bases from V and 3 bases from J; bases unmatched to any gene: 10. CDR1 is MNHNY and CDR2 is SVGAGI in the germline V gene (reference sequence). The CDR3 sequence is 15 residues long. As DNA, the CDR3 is TGTGCCAGCACTCTCGGGCGGGAGTGGACAGATACGCAGTATTTT. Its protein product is CASTLGREWTDTQYF.

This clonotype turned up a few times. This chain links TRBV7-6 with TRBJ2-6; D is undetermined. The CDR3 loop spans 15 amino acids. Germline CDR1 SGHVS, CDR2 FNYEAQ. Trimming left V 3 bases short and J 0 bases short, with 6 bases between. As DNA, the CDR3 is TGTGCCAGCAGCTTTACGGACTCTGGGGCCAACGTCCTGACTTTC. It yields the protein CASSFTDSGANVLTF.

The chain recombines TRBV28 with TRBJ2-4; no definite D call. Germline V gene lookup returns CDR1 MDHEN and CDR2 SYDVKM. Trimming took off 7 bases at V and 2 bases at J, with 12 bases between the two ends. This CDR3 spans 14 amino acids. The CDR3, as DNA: TGTGCCAGCACCCCAAGGTATACCAAAAACATTCAGTACTTC. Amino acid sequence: CASTPRYTKNIQYF.

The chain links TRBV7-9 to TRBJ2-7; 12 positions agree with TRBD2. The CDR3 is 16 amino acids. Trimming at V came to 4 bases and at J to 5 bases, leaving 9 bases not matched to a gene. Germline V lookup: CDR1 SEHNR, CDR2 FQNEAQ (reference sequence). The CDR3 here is CASSSIGLAGINEQYF. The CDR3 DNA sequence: TGTGCCAGCAGCTCAATAGGACTAGCGGGGATCAACGAGCAGTACTTC.

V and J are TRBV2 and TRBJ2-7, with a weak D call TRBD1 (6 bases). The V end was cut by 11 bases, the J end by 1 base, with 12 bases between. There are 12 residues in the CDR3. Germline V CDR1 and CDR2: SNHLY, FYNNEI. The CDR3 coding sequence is TGTGCCTTGGGGGCCGATTCCTACGAGCAGTACTTC. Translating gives CALGADSYEQYF.

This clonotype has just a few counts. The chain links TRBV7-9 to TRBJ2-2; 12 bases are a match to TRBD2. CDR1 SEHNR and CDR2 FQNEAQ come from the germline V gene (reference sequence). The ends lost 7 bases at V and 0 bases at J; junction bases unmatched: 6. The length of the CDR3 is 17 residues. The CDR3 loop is CASNGLAGLANTGELFF. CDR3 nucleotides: TGTGCCAGCAACGGACTAGCGGGACTCGCGAACACCGGGGAGCTGTTTTTT.

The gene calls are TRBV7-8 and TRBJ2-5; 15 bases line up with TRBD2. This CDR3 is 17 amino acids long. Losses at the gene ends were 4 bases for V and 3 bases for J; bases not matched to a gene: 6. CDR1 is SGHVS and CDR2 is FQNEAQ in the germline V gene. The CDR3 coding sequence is TGTGCCAGCAGCTCGGGACTAGCGGGAGGAAGGGAAGAGACCCAGTACTTC. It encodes CASSSGLAGGREETQYF.